These 6 T cell receptor beta chains came from one sample sequenced in a study of T cells in Graves' hyperthyroidism and ophthalmopathy. Amplified regions were TCR beta CDR3 sequences from RNA transcripts. HTBI primers were employed in a first-round RT-PCR of the TCR CDR3. Using its own MiXCR run on the multiplex PCR reads, TCRdb lists one record per CDR3 protein. The repertoire holds a few hundred thousand distinct CDR3 sequences, with roughly 45% as singletons. Sequenced: peripheral blood or thyroid tissue (not recorded which). Receptors were obtained from an adult woman with Graves' disease, either hyperthyroidism or ophthalmopathy (not recorded which).

This clonotype showed up many times. The J gene is TRBJ2-5, the V gene TRBV7-9; 8 nucleotides match TRBD2. The CDR3 loop spans 16 amino acids. In germline, CDR1 is SEHNR, CDR2 FQNEAQ (reference sequence). Unmatched junction bases numbered 9, after V lost 2 bases and J lost 4 bases. CDR3 bases: TGTGCCAGCAGCTTACTCGGGAGGGCCCTCCGAGAGACCCAGTACTTC. It codes for CASSLLGRALRETQYF.

The sample holds many counts of this clonotype. The V gene is TRBV5-1, the J gene TRBJ1-2, with D possibly matching TRBD1 (6 bases). The CDR3 extends over 13 amino acids. The V end lost 2 bases, the J end lost 7 bases, and 12 bases lay between the germline ends. CDR1 and CDR2 (germline): SGHRS, YFSETQ. CDR3: CASSFDPQGGYTF. As DNA, the CDR3 is TGCGCCAGCAGCTTCGACCCACAGGGTGGCTACACCTTC.

Ten or more counts support this clonotype. The chain has TRBV7-2 and TRBJ2-7; D is perhaps TRBD2 (5 bases). Germline V gene data show CDR1 as SGHTA and CDR2 as FQGNSA. V gave up 4 bases and J gave up 2 bases, with 12 bases separating them. The CDR3 has 14 residues. CDR3 sequence reads: CASSYRTGAYEQYF. CDR3 bases: TGTGCCAGCAGCTACCGGACCGGGGCCTACGAGCAGTACTTC. Supplemented by reference TRBV7-2 and TRBJ2-7, the full variable domain reads GAGVSQSPSNKVTEKGKDVELRCDPISGHTALYWYRQSLGQGLEFLIYFQGNSAPDKSGLPSDRFSAERTGGSVSTLTIQRTQQEDSAVYLCASSYRTGAYEQYFGPGTRLTVT.

The V gene is TRBV29-1, the J gene TRBJ1-1; D may be TRBD1 (6 bases). The germline V and J ends were trimmed by 7 bases and 4 bases, with 22 bases remaining between them. Germline loops: CDR1 SQVTM, CDR2 ANQGSEA. The CDR3 runs to 15 residues. The CDR3 nucleotides are TGCAGCGCCCAACCGGGGCAGGGGACCTTCACTGAAGCTTTCTTT. Translated: CSAQPGQGTFTEAFF.

This clonotype has at least ten counts. This chain connects TRBV15 to TRBJ2-5; maybe TRBD1 (6 bases). Germline assignment: CDR1 LNHNV and CDR2 YYDKDF (reference sequence). CDR3 length equals 18 residues. With 1 base removed from V and 3 bases from J, the gap between germline ends came to 21 bases. This CDR3 is CATSRGNRGLLIEETQYF. CDR3 nucleotide sequence: TGTGCCACCAGCAGAGGGAATAGGGGGTTGTTAATCGAAGAGACCCAGTACTTC.

Remarks on this clonotype: The likely explanation is a read error, given a far larger clone one base away. The chain is built from TRBV27 and TRBJ2-5, with 10 bases aligning to TRBD1. The CDR3 spans 12 residues. Germline CDR1 MNHEY, CDR2 SMNVEV (reference sequence). The CDR3 DNA is TGTGCCAGCAGCGGACAGGGGGAGACCCGGTACTTC. This encodes CASSGQGETRYF.